This entry is about one TCR beta chain. Under the authors' procedure: The authors estimated nucleated cell counts from reference gene primer amplification. Assay: immunoSEQ multiplex PCR; the TCRdb copy retains only in-frame clones and omits some. V and J calls and clone size come straight from that table; D and trimming were deduced from the DNA. There are about 99,000 clones in the sample; roughly 87% occur only once, and 15% to 20% lies in the top ten. The data belong to a study of blood T cell repertoires in COVID-19. As for the study in general: T cells, B-cell-depleted T cells, or PBMCs provided the cDNA or gDNA that served as material.

Germline V gives CDR1 SGHDN, CDR2 FVKESK. V was clipped by 1 base and J by 8 bases, with 11 bases between them. The CDR3 runs to 13 residues. The source is an elderly woman in a cohort sampled during active COVID-19. The chain joins TRBV14 to TRBJ2-5; D gene uncertain. What was sequenced was peripheral blood. The CDR3 nucleotides read TGTGCCAGCAGCCAAGGGTCGACTGCTACCCAGTACTTC. As protein: CASSQGSTATQYF. The variable domain in full, completed from reference TRBV14 and TRBJ2-5, reads EAGVTQFPSHSVIEKGQTVTLRCDPISGHDNLYWYRRVMGKEIKFLLHFVKESKQDESGMPNNRFLAERTGGTYSTLKVQPAELEDSGVYFCASSQGSTATQYFGPGTRLLVL.